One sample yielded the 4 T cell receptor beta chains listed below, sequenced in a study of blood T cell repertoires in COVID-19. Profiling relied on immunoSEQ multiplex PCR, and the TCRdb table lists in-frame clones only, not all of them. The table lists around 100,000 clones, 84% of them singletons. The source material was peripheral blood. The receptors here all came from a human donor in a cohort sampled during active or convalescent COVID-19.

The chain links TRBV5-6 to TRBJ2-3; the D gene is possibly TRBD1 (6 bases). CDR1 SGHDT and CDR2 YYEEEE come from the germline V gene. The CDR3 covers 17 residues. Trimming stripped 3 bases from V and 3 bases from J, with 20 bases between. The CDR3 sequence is CASSSTSTGLWTDTQYF. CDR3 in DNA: TGTGCCAGCAGCTCTACTTCGACAGGACTCTGGACAGATACGCAGTATTTT.

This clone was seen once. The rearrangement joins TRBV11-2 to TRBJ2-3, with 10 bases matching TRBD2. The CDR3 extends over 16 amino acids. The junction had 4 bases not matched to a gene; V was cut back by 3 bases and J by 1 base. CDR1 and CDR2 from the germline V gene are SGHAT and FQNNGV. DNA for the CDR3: TGTGCCAGCAGCTTCTCGAGCGGGGGGGGCACAGATACGCAGTATTTT. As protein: CASSFSSGGGTDTQYF.

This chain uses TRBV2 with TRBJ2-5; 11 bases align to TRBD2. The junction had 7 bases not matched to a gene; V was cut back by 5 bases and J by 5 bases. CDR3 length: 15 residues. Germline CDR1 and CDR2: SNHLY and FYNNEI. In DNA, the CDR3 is TGTGCCAGCAGTCGAGGGACTAGCGGCCAGGAGACCCAGTACTTC. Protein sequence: CASSRGTSGQETQYF.

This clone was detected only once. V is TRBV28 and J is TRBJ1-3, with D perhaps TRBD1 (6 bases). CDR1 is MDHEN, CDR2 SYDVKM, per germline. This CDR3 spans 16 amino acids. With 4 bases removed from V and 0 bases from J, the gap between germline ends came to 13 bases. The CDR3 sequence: CASSYPTGRSGNTIYF. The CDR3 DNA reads TGTGCCAGCAGTTATCCGACAGGCCGCTCTGGAAACACCATATATTTT.